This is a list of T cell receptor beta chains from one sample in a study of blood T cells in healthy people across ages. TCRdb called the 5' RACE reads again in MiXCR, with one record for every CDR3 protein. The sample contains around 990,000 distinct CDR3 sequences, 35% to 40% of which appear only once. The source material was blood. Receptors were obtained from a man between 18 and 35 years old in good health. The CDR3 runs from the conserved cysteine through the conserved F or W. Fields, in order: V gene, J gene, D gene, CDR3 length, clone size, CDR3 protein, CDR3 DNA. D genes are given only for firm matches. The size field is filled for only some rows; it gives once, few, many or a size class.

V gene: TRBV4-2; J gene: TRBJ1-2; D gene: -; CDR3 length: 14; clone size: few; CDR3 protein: CASSYGGGADGYTF; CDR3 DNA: TGTGCCAGCAGCTACGGCGGGGGTGCGGATGGCTACACCTTC
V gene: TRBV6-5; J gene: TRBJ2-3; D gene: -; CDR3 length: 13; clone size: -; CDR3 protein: CASSDLVRDTQYF; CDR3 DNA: TGTGCCAGCAGTGATTTGGTGAGAGATACGCAGTATTTT
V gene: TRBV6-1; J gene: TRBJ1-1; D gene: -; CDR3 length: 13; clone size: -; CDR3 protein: CASTLSVNTEAFF; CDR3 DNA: TGTGCCAGCACCCTGTCCGTGAACACTGAAGCTTTCTTT
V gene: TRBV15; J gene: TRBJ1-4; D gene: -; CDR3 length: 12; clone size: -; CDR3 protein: CATSRVGEKLFF; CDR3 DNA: TGTGCCACCAGCAGAGTCGGTGAAAAACTGTTTTTT
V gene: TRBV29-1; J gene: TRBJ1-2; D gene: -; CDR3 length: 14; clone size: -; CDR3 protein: CSVEDDDRNYGYTF; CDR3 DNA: TGCAGCGTTGAAGACGACGACAGGAACTATGGCTACACCTTC
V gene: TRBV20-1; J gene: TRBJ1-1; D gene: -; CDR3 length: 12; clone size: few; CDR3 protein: CSARFANTEAFF; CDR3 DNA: TGCAGTGCTAGATTCGCCAACACTGAAGCTTTCTTT
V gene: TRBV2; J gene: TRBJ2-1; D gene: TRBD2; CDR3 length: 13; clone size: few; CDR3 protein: CASSGGGLSEQFF; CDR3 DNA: TGTGCCAGCAGTGGGGGGGGTTTGAGTGAGCAGTTCTTC
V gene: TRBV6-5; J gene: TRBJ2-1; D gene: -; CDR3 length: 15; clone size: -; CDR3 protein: CASSFGTGSSREQFF; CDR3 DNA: TGTGCCAGTAGTTTTGGAACGGGCTCATCGAGGGAGCAGTTCTTC
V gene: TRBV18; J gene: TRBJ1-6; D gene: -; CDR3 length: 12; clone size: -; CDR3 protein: CASSPTNSPLHF; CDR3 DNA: TGTGCCAGCTCCCCGACAAATTCACCCCTCCACTTT
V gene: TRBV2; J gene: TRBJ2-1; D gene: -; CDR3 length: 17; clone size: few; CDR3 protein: CASDPQPSGLYYNEQFF; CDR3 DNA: TGTGCCAGCGATCCCCAACCGTCGGGCCTCTACTACAATGAGCAGTTCTTC
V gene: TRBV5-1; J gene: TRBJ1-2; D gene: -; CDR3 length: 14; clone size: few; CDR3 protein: CASSSQGDESGYTF; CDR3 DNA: TGCGCCAGCAGCTCTCAAGGGGATGAGAGTGGCTACACCTTC
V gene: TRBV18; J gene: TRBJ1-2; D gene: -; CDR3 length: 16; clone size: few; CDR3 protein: CASSRWTESSNYGYTF; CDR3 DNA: TGTGCCAGCTCCCGTTGGACAGAAAGCTCTAACTATGGCTACACCTTC
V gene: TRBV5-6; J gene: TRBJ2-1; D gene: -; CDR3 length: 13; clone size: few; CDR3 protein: CASSLWGTAEQFF; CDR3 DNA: TGTGCCAGCAGCTTGTGGGGAACGGCTGAGCAGTTCTTC
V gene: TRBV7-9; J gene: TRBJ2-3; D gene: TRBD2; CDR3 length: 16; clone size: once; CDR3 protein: CASSPTSGGITDTQYF; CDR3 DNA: TGTGCCAGCAGCCCCACTAGCGGGGGAATAACAGATACGCAGTATTTT
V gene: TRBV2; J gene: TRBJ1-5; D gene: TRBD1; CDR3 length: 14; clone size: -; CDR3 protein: CASSGQGISRPQHF; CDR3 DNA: TGTGCCAGCAGTGGACAGGGTATATCCCGGCCCCAGCATTTT
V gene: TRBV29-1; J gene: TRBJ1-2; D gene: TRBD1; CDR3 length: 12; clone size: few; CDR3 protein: CSERQGGNGYTF; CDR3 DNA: TGCAGCGAAAGACAGGGCGGCAATGGCTACACCTTC
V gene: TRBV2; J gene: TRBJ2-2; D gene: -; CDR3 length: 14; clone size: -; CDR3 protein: CASIPAGPRGELFF; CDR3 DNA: TGTGCCAGCATCCCGGCAGGGCCTAGGGGGGAGCTGTTTTTT
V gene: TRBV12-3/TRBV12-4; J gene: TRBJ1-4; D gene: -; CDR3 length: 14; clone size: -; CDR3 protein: CASSLRLPDEKLFF; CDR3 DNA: TGTGCCAGCAGTTTAAGGCTACCGGATGAAAAACTGTTTTTT
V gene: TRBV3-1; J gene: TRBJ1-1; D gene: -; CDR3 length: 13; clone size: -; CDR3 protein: CASSRATGIEAFF; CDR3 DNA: TGTGCCAGCAGCCGAGCTACCGGGATTGAAGCTTTCTTT
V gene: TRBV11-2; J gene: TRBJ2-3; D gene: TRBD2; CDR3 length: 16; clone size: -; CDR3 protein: CASSPGGGRYTDTQYF; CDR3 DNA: TGTGCCAGCAGTCCCGGCGGGGGGCGGTACACAGATACGCAGTATTTT
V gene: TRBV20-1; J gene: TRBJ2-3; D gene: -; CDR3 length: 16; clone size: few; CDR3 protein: CSASDVRGTTTDTQYF; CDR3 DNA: TGCAGTGCCTCAGACGTTCGGGGGACGACCACAGATACGCAGTATTTT
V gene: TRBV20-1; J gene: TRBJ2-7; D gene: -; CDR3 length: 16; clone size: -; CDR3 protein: CSASRGLKLASYEQYF; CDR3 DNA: TGCAGTGCTAGCAGGGGCCTTAAGCTCGCCTCCTACGAGCAGTACTTC
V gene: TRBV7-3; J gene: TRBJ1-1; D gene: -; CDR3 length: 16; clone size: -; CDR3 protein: CASSPMRRGARTEAFF; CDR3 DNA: TGTGCCAGCAGCCCGATGAGGCGGGGGGCGAGAACTGAAGCTTTCTTT
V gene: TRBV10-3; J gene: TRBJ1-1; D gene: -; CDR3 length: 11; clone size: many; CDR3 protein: CAISENTEAFF; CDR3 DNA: TGTGCCATCAGTGAGAACACTGAAGCTTTCTTT
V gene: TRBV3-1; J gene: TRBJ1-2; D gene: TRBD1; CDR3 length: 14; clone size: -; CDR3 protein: CASSRQGGMEGYTF; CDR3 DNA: TGTGCCAGCAGCCGACAGGGCGGTATGGAGGGCTACACCTTC
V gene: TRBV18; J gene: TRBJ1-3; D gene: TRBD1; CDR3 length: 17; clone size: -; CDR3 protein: CASSPTGTASSGNTIYF; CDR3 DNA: TGTGCCAGCTCACCTACCGGGACAGCAAGCTCTGGAAACACCATATATTTT
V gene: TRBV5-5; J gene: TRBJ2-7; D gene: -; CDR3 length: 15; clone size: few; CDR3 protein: CASSLAQTRAYEQYF; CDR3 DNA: TGTGCCAGCAGCTTGGCCCAGACTAGGGCCTACGAGCAGTACTTC
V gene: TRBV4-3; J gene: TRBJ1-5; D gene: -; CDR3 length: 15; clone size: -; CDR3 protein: CASSQDRRSHQPQHF; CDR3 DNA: TGCGCCAGCAGCCAAGATAGACGGAGCCATCAGCCCCAGCATTTT
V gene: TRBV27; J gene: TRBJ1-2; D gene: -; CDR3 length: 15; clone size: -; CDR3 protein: CASSLTVLAGDGYTF; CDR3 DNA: TGTGCCAGCAGTTTGACGGTTTTGGCAGGGGATGGCTACACCTTC
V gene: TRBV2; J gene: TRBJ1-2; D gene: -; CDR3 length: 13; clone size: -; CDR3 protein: CASSQRQAYGYTF; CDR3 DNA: TGTGCCAGCAGCCAAAGACAGGCTTATGGCTACACCTTC
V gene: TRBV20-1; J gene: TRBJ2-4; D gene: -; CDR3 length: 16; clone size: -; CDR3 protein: CSAPSAENLAKNIQYF; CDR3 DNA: TGCAGTGCTCCGTCTGCTGAGAACCTAGCCAAAAACATTCAGTACTTC
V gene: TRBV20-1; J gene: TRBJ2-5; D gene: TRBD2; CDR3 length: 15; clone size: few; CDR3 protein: CSAPSGGVTEETQYF; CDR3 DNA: TGCAGTGCCCCGAGCGGGGGGGTAACCGAAGAGACCCAGTACTTC
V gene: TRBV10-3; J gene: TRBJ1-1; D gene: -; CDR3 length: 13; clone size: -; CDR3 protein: CATNQDSSTEAFF; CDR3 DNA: TGTGCCACCAATCAGGATTCCAGCACTGAAGCTTTCTTT
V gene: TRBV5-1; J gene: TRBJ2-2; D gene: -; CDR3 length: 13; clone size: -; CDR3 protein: CASSTPATGELFF; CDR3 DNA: TGCGCCAGCAGCACGCCCGCAACCGGGGAGCTGTTTTTT
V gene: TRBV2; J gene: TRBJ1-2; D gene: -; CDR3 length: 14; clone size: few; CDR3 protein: CASSFSQTGGGYTF; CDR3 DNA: TGTGCCAGCAGTTTTTCCCAGACCGGTGGAGGCTACACCTTC
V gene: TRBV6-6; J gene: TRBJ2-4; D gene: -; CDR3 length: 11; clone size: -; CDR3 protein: CASGTENIQYF; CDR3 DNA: TGTGCCAGCGGCACAGAAAACATTCAGTACTTC
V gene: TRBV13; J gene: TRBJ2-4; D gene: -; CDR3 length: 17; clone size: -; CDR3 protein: CASSLGGGKEAKNIQYF; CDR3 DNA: TGTGCCAGCAGCTTAGGCGGAGGGAAGGAGGCCAAAAACATTCAGTACTTC
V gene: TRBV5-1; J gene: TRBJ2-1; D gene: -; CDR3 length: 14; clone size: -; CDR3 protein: CASSSIGNYNEQFF; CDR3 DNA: TGCGCCAGCAGCTCAATAGGTAACTACAATGAGCAGTTCTTC
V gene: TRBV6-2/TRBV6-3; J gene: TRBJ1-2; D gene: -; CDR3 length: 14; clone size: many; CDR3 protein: CASSQGTGAYGYTF; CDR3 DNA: TGTGCCAGCAGCCAGGGGACGGGAGCCTATGGCTACACCTTC
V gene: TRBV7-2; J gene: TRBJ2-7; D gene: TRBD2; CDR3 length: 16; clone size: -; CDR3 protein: CASSGGTSGGGFEQYF; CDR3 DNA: TGTGCCAGCAGCGGAGGGACTAGCGGGGGAGGTTTCGAGCAGTACTTC
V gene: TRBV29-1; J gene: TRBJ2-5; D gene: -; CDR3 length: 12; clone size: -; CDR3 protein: CSARRVANEQYF; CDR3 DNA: TGCAGCGCAAGACGGGTTGCTAATGAGCAGTACTTC
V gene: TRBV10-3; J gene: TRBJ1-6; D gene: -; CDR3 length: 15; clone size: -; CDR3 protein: CAISESFQGDSPLHF; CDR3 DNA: TGTGCCATCAGTGAGTCGTTCCAGGGCGATTCACCCCTCCACTTT
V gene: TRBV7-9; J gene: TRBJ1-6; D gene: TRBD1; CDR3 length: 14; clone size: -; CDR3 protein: CASGNDRENSPLHF; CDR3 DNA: TGTGCCAGCGGGAATGACAGGGAAAATTCACCCCTCCACTTT
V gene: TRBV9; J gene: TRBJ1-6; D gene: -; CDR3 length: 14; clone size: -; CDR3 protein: CASSARVWDSPLHF; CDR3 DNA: TGTGCCAGCAGCGCCAGGGTGTGGGATTCACCCCTCCACTTT
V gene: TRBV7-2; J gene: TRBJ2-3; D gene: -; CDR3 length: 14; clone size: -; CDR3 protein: CASSLRDLENTQYF; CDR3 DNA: TGTGCCAGCAGCCTCCGGGACTTGGAGAATACGCAGTATTTT
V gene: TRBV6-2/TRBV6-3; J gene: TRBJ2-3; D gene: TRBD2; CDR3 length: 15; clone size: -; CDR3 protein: CASSPTSGVTATQYF; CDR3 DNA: TGTGCCAGCAGCCCCACTAGCGGGGTTACAGCTACGCAGTATTTT
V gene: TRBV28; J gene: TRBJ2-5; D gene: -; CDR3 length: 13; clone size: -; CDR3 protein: CASSSEDGETQYF; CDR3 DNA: TGTGCCAGCAGTTCCGAAGACGGAGAGACCCAGTACTTC
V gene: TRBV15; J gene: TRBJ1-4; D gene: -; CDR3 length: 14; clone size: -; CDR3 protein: CATSRDRSSEKLFF; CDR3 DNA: TGTGCCACCAGCAGAGATCGCTCGAGTGAAAAACTGTTTTTT
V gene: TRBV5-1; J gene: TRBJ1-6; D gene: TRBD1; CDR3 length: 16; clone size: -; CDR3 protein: CASSLVYGQENSPLHF; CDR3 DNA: TGCGCCAGCAGCTTGGTTTACGGACAGGAAAATTCACCCCTCCACTTT
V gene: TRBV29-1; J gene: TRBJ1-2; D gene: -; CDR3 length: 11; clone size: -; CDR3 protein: CSVDGQWGHTF; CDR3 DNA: TGCAGCGTTGACGGACAATGGGGCCACACCTTC
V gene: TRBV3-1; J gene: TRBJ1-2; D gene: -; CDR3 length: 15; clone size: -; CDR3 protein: CASSQDPGISAGYTF; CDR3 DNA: TGTGCCAGCAGCCAAGATCCAGGAATCTCGGCTGGCTACACCTTC
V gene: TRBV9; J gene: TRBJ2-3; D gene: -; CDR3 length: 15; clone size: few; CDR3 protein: CASSYGPGVTDTQYF; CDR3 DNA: TGTGCCAGCAGCTACGGGCCCGGGGTCACAGATACGCAGTATTTT
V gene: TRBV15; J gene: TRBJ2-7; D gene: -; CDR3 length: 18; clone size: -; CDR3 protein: CATSRDRRIQSRTYEQYF; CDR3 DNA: TGTGCCACCAGCAGAGATCGAAGAATTCAGTCCCGCACCTACGAGCAGTACTTC
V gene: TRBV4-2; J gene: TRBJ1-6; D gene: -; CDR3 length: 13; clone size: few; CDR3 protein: CASSPGGAPPLHF; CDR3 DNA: TGTGCCAGCAGCCCCGGGGGTGCACCACCCCTCCACTTT
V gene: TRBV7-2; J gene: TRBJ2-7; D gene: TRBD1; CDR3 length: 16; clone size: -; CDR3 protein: CASSLFWDRGNNEQYF; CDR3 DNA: TGTGCCAGCAGCTTATTTTGGGACAGGGGAAACAATGAGCAGTACTTC
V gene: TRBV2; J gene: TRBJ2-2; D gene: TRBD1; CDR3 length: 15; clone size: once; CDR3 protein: CASGVDRGGTGELFF; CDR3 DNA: TGTGCCAGCGGTGTGGACAGGGGAGGCACCGGGGAGCTGTTTTTT
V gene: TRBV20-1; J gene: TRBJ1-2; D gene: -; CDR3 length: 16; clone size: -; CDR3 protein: CSARDPRGPLNYGYTF; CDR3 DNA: TGCAGTGCTAGAGATCCGCGGGGACCTCTTAACTATGGCTACACCTTC
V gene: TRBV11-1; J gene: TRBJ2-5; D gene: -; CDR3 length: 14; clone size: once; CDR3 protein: CASTGGSNHETQYF; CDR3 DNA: TGTGCCAGCACCGGTGGCTCAAACCACGAGACCCAGTACTTC
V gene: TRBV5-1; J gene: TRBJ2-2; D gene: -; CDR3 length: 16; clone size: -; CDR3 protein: CASSVFSGLVAGELFF; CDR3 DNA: TGCGCCAGCAGCGTCTTTTCAGGGCTGGTCGCCGGGGAGCTGTTTTTT
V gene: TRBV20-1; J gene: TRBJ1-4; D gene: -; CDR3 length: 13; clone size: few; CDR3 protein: CSARGSGDEKLFF; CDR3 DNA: TGCAGTGCTAGGGGGTCGGGAGATGAAAAACTGTTTTTT